Listed below are T cell receptor beta chains from one sample, sequenced in a study of PD-L1 blockade in urothelial cancer. TCRdb's table, derived via immunoSEQ multiplex PCR, lists solely in-frame clones and lacks some. The profile shows 65,000 to 90,000 clones, 84% of them singletons. The sequencing here drew on PBMCs, taken around atezolizumab (anti-PD-L1) treatment. These receptors all come from a woman between 65 and 79 years old with urothelial cancer. Both conserved end residues are part of each CDR3. D genes are given only for firm matches. A row's size may be missing; if present it is once, few, many or a size class.

TRBD2,TRBV7-7,.,TRBJ2-1,TGTGCCAGCAGCTCGGGACTAGCGGGACGTGAGCAGTTCTTC,CASSSGLAGREQFF
.,TRBV6-5,.,TRBJ1-1,TGTGCCAGCAGTTACGGGGTAGGAGGCACTGAAGCTTTCTTT,CASSYGVGGTEAFF
.,TRBV19,.,TRBJ2-5,TGTGCCAGTAAGGAAGGGGAACAAGAGACCCAGTACTTC,CASKEGEQETQYF
TRBD2,TRBV28,.,TRBJ2-7,TGTGCCACCGGACTAGCACCGCACGAGCAGTACTTC,CATGLAPHEQYF
.,TRBV4-1,.,TRBJ1-2,TGCGCCAGCAGCCAAGATCTAGGCTTGGGTGGGGGCGGCTATGGCTACACCTTC,CASSQDLGLGGGGYGYTF
TRBD1,TRBV29-1,.,TRBJ2-3,TGCAGCGTTGAAGATAGGGGACAGTACACAGATACGCAGTATTTT,CSVEDRGQYTDTQYF
TRBD1,TRBV6-1,.,TRBJ2-7,TGTGCCAGCAGTGAATCGGGGACAGGGTCCTACGAGCAGTACTTC,CASSESGTGSYEQYF
TRBD1,TRBV11-2,once,TRBJ1-6,TGTGCCAGCAGCCACTTCATGACCAGGGGGAGCTCCTATAATTCACCCCTCCACTTT,CASSHFMTRGSSYNSPLHF
.,TRBV30,.,TRBJ2-5,TGTGCCTGGAATCTGCAGGGAGGTCACGAGACCCAGTACTTC,CAWNLQGGHETQYF
TRBD1,TRBV9,.,TRBJ1-5,TGTGCCAGCAGCCTTGGACAGGGGGGCGATCAGCCCCAGCATTTT,CASSLGQGGDQPQHF
TRBD1,TRBV29-1,.,TRBJ2-7,TGCAGCGCCCAGGACAGGGGCTCCTACGAGCAGTACTTC,CSAQDRGSYEQYF
.,TRBV30,.,TRBJ1-1,TGTGCCTGGAAATCCGATACCTATGAAGCTTTCTTT,CAWKSDTYEAFF
.,TRBV10-3,.,TRBJ2-7,TGTGCCATCAGTGAGAGATCGGCGACAGAAAGGTACGAGCAGTACTTC,CAISERSATERYEQYF
.,TRBV4-3,.,TRBJ2-1,TGCGCCAGCAGCCAAGTGTCCAGCTCCTACAATGAGCAGTTCTTC,CASSQVSSSYNEQFF
.,TRBV29-1,.,TRBJ2-3,TGCAGCGTTGACAGGGGCACAGATACGCAGTATTTT,CSVDRGTDTQYF
TRBD1,TRBV7-8,.,TRBJ1-4,TGTGCCAGCAGCTGGGACAGGGGCGATGAAAAACTGTTTTTT,CASSWDRGDEKLFF
TRBD1,TRBV30,few,TRBJ1-1,TGTGCCTGGAGTGTACGGGACAGGGAATACACTGAAGCTTTCTTT,CAWSVRDREYTEAFF
TRBD1,TRBV7-8,.,TRBJ1-6,TGTGCCAGCAGCTTTGACAGGGGGCTTGTTTCACCCCTCCACTTT,CASSFDRGLVSPLHF
.,TRBV4-1,.,TRBJ2-3,TGCGCCAGCAGCCATCCTAGTCGGGATCGGGCAGATACGCAGTATTTT,CASSHPSRDRADTQYF
.,TRBV25-1,.,TRBJ1-4,TGTGCCAGCAGTGAATTGGGAGGGGGAGTTGGAGAAAAACTGTTTTTT,CASSELGGGVGEKLFF
.,TRBV5-1,.,TRBJ2-5,TGCGCCAGCAGCCCGGCCCAGGGGGAGACCCAGTACTTC,CASSPAQGETQYF
.,TRBV5-6,.,TRBJ1-1,TGTGCCAGCAGCTTCGGCAGGTCGAACACTGAAGCTTTCTTT,CASSFGRSNTEAFF
.,TRBV10-3,once,TRBJ1-1,TGTGCCATCAGCGGGAATAGAGTGAACACTGAAGCTTTCTTT,CAISGNRVNTEAFF
.,TRBV6-1,.,TRBJ2-5,TGTGCCAGCAGCAGGCAAGAGACCCAGTACTTC,CASSRQETQYF
TRBD2,TRBV19,.,TRBJ2-5,TGTGCCAGTAGTCCCGGACTAGCGGGGGGAGAGACCCAGTACTTC,CASSPGLAGGETQYF
.,TRBV27,.,TRBJ1-5,TGTGCCAGCAGTTTGGAGCGCTCCAATCAGCCCCAGCATTTT,CASSLERSNQPQHF
.,TRBV6-1,few,TRBJ1-2,TGTGCCAGCAGTGAAGGGCACAACTATGGCTACACCTTC,CASSEGHNYGYTF
.,TRBV29-1,few,TRBJ2-1,TGCAGCGTCGTGGCCCCCTACAATGAGCAGTTCTTC,CSVVAPYNEQFF
TRBD2,TRBV28,.,TRBJ2-2,TGTGCCAGCACAGCGGGGGGGGCCACCGGGGAGCTGTTTTTT,CASTAGGATGELFF
TRBD2,TRBV4-2,.,TRBJ2-3,TGTGCCAGCAGCCAAGATTGGACTAGCGGGACCCATTACACAGATACGCAGTATTTT,CASSQDWTSGTHYTDTQYF
.,TRBV2,.,TRBJ2-7,TGTGCCAGCAGTGATATCCTACCAAGTTCCTACGAGCAGTACTTC,CASSDILPSSYEQYF
.,TRBV28,.,TRBJ2-2,TGTGCCAGCAGGCTAACAGGGAGCGGGGAGCTGTTTTTT,CASRLTGSGELFF
.,TRBV29-1,once,TRBJ2-1,TGCAGCGCCGAGGGTAGAAGAAATGAGCAGTTCTTC,CSAEGRRNEQFF
TRBD1,TRBV4-1,.,TRBJ1-2,TGCGCCAGCAGCCAAGCTACAGGGGGCGTTCTGTATAACGTGGGACGCTATGGCTACACCTTC,CASSQATGGVLYNVGRYGYTF
TRBD2,TRBV2,.,TRBJ2-1,TGTGCCAGCATAAGCGGGAGGTTTTACAATGAGCAGTTCTTC,CASISGRFYNEQFF
.,TRBV7-7,.,TRBJ2-1,TGTGCCAGCAGCCCCATCCGCCCCGGGGTTGAGCAGTTCTTC,CASSPIRPGVEQFF
TRBD1,TRBV4-1,.,TRBJ1-2,TGCGCCAGCAGCCAAGAGCCCCCTGAGGGGGCGGGCTACACCTTC,CASSQEPPEGAGYTF
TRBD1,TRBV29-1,.,TRBJ2-7,TGCAGCGTTGAATTGGGGGACAGCTACTACGAGCAGTACTTC,CSVELGDSYYEQYF
.,TRBV7-2,.,TRBJ1-1,TGTGCCAGCAGCTTTGGGGAGGCCACTGAAGCTTTCTTT,CASSFGEATEAFF
.,TRBV11-2,.,TRBJ2-1,TGTGCCAGCAGCTGGGGCCGGGGGGCCCCCTACAATGAGCAGTTCTTC,CASSWGRGAPYNEQFF
TRBD1,TRBV19,once,TRBJ2-7,TGTGCCAGTAGCAGGACAGGGGGCAAAAACGAGCAGTACTTC,CASSRTGGKNEQYF
.,TRBV19,.,TRBJ2-3,TGTGCCAGTAGTATAGACCCATCAGATACGCAGTATTTT,CASSIDPSDTQYF
TRBD2,TRBV28,once,TRBJ2-7,TGTGCCAGCAGTTTAATGGGAGGGGAGGCGCGGGAGCAGTACTTC,CASSLMGGEAREQYF
.,TRBV5-1,.,TRBJ2-1,TGCGCCAGCAGCTTGGGGACAGCAAACAATGAGCAGTTCTTC,CASSLGTANNEQFF
TRBD1,TRBV19,.,TRBJ1-5,TGTGCCAGTAGTATCAATTACAGGGGAGATCAGCCCCAGCATTTT,CASSINYRGDQPQHF
.,TRBV6-1,.,TRBJ1-2,TGTGCCAGCAGTGAAGCGTTGGGGGGGATCTATGGCTACACCTTC,CASSEALGGIYGYTF
.,TRBV7-9,.,TRBJ2-5,TGTGCCAGCAGCGTCGGATCAGGGTTGGAGGAGACCCAGTACTTC,CASSVGSGLEETQYF
TRBD1,TRBV6-4,.,TRBJ1-2,TGTGCCAGCAGTGACACGGGACAGGCTTTGGGTGGCTACACCTTC,CASSDTGQALGGYTF
.,TRBV6-5,.,TRBJ1-1,TGTGCCAGCAGTTACTCGGCAGGGGCGAACACTGAAGCTTTCTTT,CASSYSAGANTEAFF
TRBD1,TRBV5-1,.,TRBJ2-7,TGCGCCAGCAGCTTGTCCGGGACAGGGAATTCCTACGAGCAGTACTTC,CASSLSGTGNSYEQYF
.,TRBV2,.,TRBJ1-1,TGTGCCAGCATGCGGGGGCTTGGCACTGAAGCTTTCTTT,CASMRGLGTEAFF
.,TRBV6-1,once,TRBJ1-2,TGTGCCAGCAGTCGAAATTGGCCAGGGAATGGCTACACCTTC,CASSRNWPGNGYTF
.,TRBV6-1,.,TRBJ2-3,TGTGCCAGCAGTGCGACTCGGCACACAGATACGCAGTATTTT,CASSATRHTDTQYF
TRBD1,TRBV7-8,.,TRBJ2-1,TGTGCCAGCAGCTTAAGGGGGCGCGAGCAGTTCTTC,CASSLRGREQFF
TRBD1,TRBV10-3,.,TRBJ2-7,TGTGCCATCAGTCCAGGACAGGGGCCCGCCGAGCAGTACTTC,CAISPGQGPAEQYF
TRBD1,TRBV5-6,once,TRBJ2-1,TGTGCCAGCAGCCAGGGACAGAGCTCCTACAATGAGCAGTTCTTC,CASSQGQSSYNEQFF
TRBD1,TRBV5-4,once,TRBJ1-6,TGTGCCAGCAGCCCTGGACAGGGACTTTTAAGGGCACCCCTCCACTTT,CASSPGQGLLRAPLHF
.,TRBV10-3,.,TRBJ1-1,TGTGCCATCACCCGCGGGGACACTGAAGCTTTCTTT,CAITRGDTEAFF
.,TRBV28,.,TRBJ2-5,TGTGCCAGCAGAGACAGTGGTTGGGAGACCCAGTACTTC,CASRDSGWETQYF